The sequence of this T cell receptor (beta chain) was determined in a study of beta chain features in type 1 diabetes. As for the study in general: Patients and healthy donors were similar in age, gender and cell yields. Whole-study findings and limits: Shorter TCRB CDR3s, moderately but significantly so, were found in Type 1 diabetes patients in all four CD4+ subsets. Patients' naive, central memory and regulatory TCRB repertoires appeared more alike than those of healthy donors.

In regard to this clone: Antigen specificity is unknown.

Trimming at V came to 1 base and at J to 1 base, leaving 9 bases not matched to a gene. Germline V gene lookup returns CDR1 LGHNA and CDR2 YSLEER. The CDR3 consists of 18 residues. Expressed TCRB transcripts were sequenced because the entire RNA isolate underwent reverse transcription. Produced via immunoSEQ multiplex PCR; TCRdb's table is partial and in-frame only. The sample has 810,000 or so clones; 17% are singletons. Sorting produced populations that all topped 95% purity. The receptor comes from a woman between 18 and 30 years old in good health. The rearrangement uses TRBV4-3 and TRBJ2-3; 9 bases align to TRBD1. Sequenced material: naive CD4+ T cells from blood. CDR3 sequence (DNA): TGCGCCAGCAGCCAAGGTACCGGGACAGGGCATGGCACAGATACGCAGTATTTT. This translates into CASSQGTGTGHGTDTQYF.